This T cell receptor beta chain was recorded in a study of blood T cells in healthy people across ages. Regarding the study as a whole: Diversity of TCR beta correlated strongly with naive T cell percentage.

The CDR3 contains 15 residues. Germline lookup yields CDR1 SGHAT and CDR2 FQNNGV. The V segment lost 0 bases and the J segment 3 bases; nucleotides outside the gene matches: 4. In regard to this clonotype: The antigen is unknown.

Through a sample-barcoded 5' primer and a J-beta primer mix, a second PCR was run for about 6 to 11 cycles. A single record per CDR3 protein comes from TCRdb applying MiXCR to the 5' RACE reads. The profile shows 750,000 to 950,000 distinct CDR3 sequences, 20% to 30% of them singletons. In addition, the sample was reused for a study of T cells of mothers and their children. Per that paper: In this cohort, donors were three healthy Caucasian mothers plus their six children. Reads recorded for TCR beta CDR3 numbered over 8 million per mother and around 3 million per child.

The sequence came from a boy between 5 and 17 years old in good health. The sequenced material came from blood. The chain employs TRBV11-2 and TRBJ2-7; 8 bases match TRBD1. This chain's CDR3 is CASSLDTGGFYEQYF. CDR3 bases: TGTGCCAGCAGCTTAGATACAGGGGGGTTCTACGAGCAGTACTTC.